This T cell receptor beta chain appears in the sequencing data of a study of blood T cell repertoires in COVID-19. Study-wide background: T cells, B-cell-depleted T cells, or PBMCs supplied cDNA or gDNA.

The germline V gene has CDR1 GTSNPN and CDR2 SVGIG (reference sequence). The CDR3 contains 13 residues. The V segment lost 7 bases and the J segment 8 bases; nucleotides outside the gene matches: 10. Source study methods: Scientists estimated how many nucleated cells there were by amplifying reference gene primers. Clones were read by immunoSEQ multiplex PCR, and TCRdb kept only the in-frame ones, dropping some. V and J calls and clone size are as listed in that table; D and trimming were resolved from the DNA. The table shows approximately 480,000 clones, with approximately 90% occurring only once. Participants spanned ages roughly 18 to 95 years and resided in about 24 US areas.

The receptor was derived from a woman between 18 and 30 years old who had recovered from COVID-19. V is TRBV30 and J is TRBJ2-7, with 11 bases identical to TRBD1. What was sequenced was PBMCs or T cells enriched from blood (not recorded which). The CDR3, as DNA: TGTGCCTCAGATCCGGGACAGGGGGAAAAGCAGTACTTC. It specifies CASDPGQGEKQYF.